The 16 T cell receptor beta chains listed next were all sequenced from one sample in a study of blood T cell repertoires in COVID-19. Clones were read by immunoSEQ multiplex PCR, and TCRdb kept only the in-frame ones, dropping some. The sample holds about 150,000 clones, 85% to 90% seen once. The source material was peripheral blood. Source of these receptors: a woman aged 70-85 years with acute or convalescent COVID-19.

The chain combines TRBV3-1 (or the pseudogene TRBV3-2) with TRBJ1-1; D gene unclear. The CDR3 is 16 amino acids. Trimming took off 1 base at V and 2 bases at J, with 14 bases between the two ends. From germline, CDR1 is LGHDT and CDR2 YNNKEL (reference sequence). The CDR3 DNA sequence: TGTGCCAGCAGCCAAGCTTTCCACAGCCCAAACACTGAAGCTTTCTTT. The encoded protein is CASSQAFHSPNTEAFF.

The J gene is TRBJ2-3, the V gene TRBV7-2; weak D call: TRBD1 (5 bases). The CDR3 consists of 14 residues. Germline CDR1 is SGHTA and CDR2 is FQGNSA. The V end lost 4 bases, the J end lost 1 base, and 9 bases lay between the germline ends. This chain's CDR3 is CASSSRVGTDTQYF. CDR3 DNA: TGTGCCAGCAGCTCCAGGGTGGGCACAGATACGCAGTATTTT.

V gene TRBV6-5 combines with J gene TRBJ2-4, with TRBD2 as a possible D gene (6 bases). Trimming took off 0 bases at V and 0 bases at J, with 9 bases between the two ends. CDR3 length equals 16 residues. The germline V gene encodes CDR1 MNHEY and CDR2 SVGAGI. The chain's CDR3 is CASSYSAGRAKNIQYF. In DNA form, the CDR3 reads TGTGCCAGCAGTTACTCTGCGGGGCGAGCCAAAAACATTCAGTACTTC.

The chain employs TRBV27 and TRBJ2-1; tentative D call: TRBD1 (6 bases). Germline V lookup: CDR1 MNHEY, CDR2 SMNVEV (reference sequence). V lost 4 bases and J lost 8, with 9 bases in between. The CDR3 sequence is 12 residues long. This chain's CDR3 is CASSWGRDEQFF. In DNA form, the CDR3 reads TGTGCCAGCAGTTGGGGGCGCGATGAGCAGTTCTTC.

V and J are TRBV19 and TRBJ2-7; 7 bases line up with TRBD2. With 4 bases clipped from V and 2 bases from J, the junction kept 8 bases outside the gene matches. There are 15 residues in the CDR3. Germline V CDR1 and CDR2: LNHDA, SQIVND (reference sequence). Here the CDR3 DNA reads TGTGCCAGTAGTACCCGAGGAGCGGGGCCCTACGAGCAGTACTTC. Translated, it gives CASSTRGAGPYEQYF.

The chain employs TRBV3-1 (or the pseudogene TRBV3-2) and TRBJ2-1, with 8 nucleotides matching TRBD2. V lost 6 bases to trimming and J lost 2 bases; unmatched junction nucleotides: 3. This CDR3 has 14 amino acids. Germline CDR1 is LGHDT and CDR2 is YNNKEL (reference sequence). The CDR3 here is CASRAGDPYNEQFF. The CDR3 DNA is TGTGCCAGCAGAGCGGGAGACCCCTACAATGAGCAGTTCTTC.

The count of this clone is one. V is TRBV19 and J is TRBJ1-2, with 8 bases that match TRBD1. The trim removed 0 bases at V and 6 bases at J, leaving 6 bases unmatched. Germline-derived CDR1 and CDR2 are LNHDA and SQIVND (reference sequence). This CDR3 has 15 amino acids. The chain's CDR3 is CASSIETTGVHGYTF. The CDR3 DNA sequence: TGTGCCAGTAGTATAGAAACGACAGGGGTCCATGGCTACACCTTC.

The chain is built from TRBV6-5 and TRBJ2-1; 7 bases align to TRBD1. The length of the CDR3 is 15 residues. V shed 6 bases, J shed 0 bases, and the junction held 5 bases outside the gene matches. Germline V gene sequence: CDR1 MNHEY, CDR2 SVGAGI. CDR3 protein: CASSRRQGSYNEQFF. The CDR3 bases are TGTGCCAGCAGCCGAAGACAGGGCTCCTACAATGAGCAGTTCTTC.

The chain couples TRBV19 to TRBJ1-6; 9 bases are a match to TRBD1. The germline V gene encodes CDR1 LNHDA and CDR2 SQIVND (reference sequence). This CDR3 contains 14 residues. With 7 bases clipped from V and 8 bases from J, the junction kept 6 bases outside the gene matches. The CDR3 loop reads CASNNRGQDSPLHF. DNA of the CDR3: TGTGCCAGTAATAACAGGGGGCAAGATTCACCCCTCCACTTT.

This chain connects TRBV7-9 to TRBJ2-5; 7 bases fit TRBD1. V lost 1 base, J lost 3 bases, and 14 bases stayed unmatched. The CDR3 has 18 amino acids. The germline V gene has CDR1 SEHNR and CDR2 FQNEAQ (reference sequence). CDR3 in amino acids: CASSLGRVWGGQEETQYF. The DNA of the CDR3 is TGTGCCAGCAGCTTAGGTCGGGTGTGGGGCGGACAGGAAGAGACCCAGTACTTC.

The V and J genes are TRBV2 and TRBJ1-5; no definite D call. The CDR3 sequence is 13 residues long. CDR1 and CDR2 (germline): SNHLY, FYNNEI. The V end lost 3 bases, the J end lost 1 base, and 4 bases lay between the germline ends. The CDR3 here is CASSDGSNQPQHF. In DNA, the CDR3 is TGTGCCAGCAGTGATGGCAGCAATCAGCCCCAGCATTTT.

This rearrangement joins TRBV6-5 to TRBJ1-3; D is ambiguous. The V and J ends lost 5 bases and 0 bases respectively, with 5 bases between them. CDR1 is MNHEY, CDR2 SVGAGI, per germline. The CDR3 spans 13 residues. The CDR3 reads CASSRNSGNTIYF. CDR3 DNA sequence: TGTGCCAGCAGTCGTAACTCTGGAAACACCATATATTTT.

J is TRBJ1-4 and V is TRBV15; a weak D match, TRBD1 (6 bases). Germline V gene lookup returns CDR1 LNHNV and CDR2 YYDKDF (reference sequence). V gave up 5 bases and J gave up 5 bases, with 12 bases separating them. The CDR3 totals 14 residues. The CDR3 here is CATSSRGVNEKLFF. The CDR3 DNA is TGTGCCACCAGCTCCAGGGGCGTGAATGAAAAACTGTTTTTT. The full variable domain, rest sourced from reference TRBV15 and TRBJ1-4, is DAMVIQNPRYQVTQFGKPVTLSCSQTLNHNVMYWYQQKSSQAPKLLFHYYDKDFNNEADTPDNFQSRRPNTSFCFLDIRSPGLGDTAMYLCATSSRGVNEKLFFGSGTQLSVL.

For the CDR3, the DNA is TGTGCCAGTGGCCCCCCTGGTAATGAAAAACTGTTTTTT. Translation gives CASGPPGNEKLFF. The gene calls are TRBV19 and TRBJ1-4; D is unclear. V lost 8 bases and J lost 4, with 11 bases in between. The CDR3 covers 13 residues. Per the germline V gene, CDR1 is LNHDA and CDR2 is SQIVND (reference sequence).

The V gene is TRBV5-5, the J gene TRBJ1-2, with D perhaps TRBD1 (5 bases). The CDR3 extends over 15 amino acids. V was cut by 3 bases and J by 4 bases, with 16 bases left in between. Germline V lookup: CDR1 SGHKS, CDR2 YYEKEE (reference sequence). CDR3 in DNA: TGTGCCAGCAGCTCTACAGGAGGGGAGGGCTATGGCTACACCTTC. Translation: CASSSTGGEGYGYTF.

The chain links TRBV24-1 to TRBJ2-1, with 11 nucleotides matching TRBD2. The CDR3 runs to 17 residues. Unmatched junction bases numbered 10, after V lost 3 bases and J lost 7 bases. Germline loops: CDR1 KGHDR, CDR2 SFDVKD. The CDR3 region is CATSDALLAGDRNEQFF. The CDR3 nucleotides are TGTGCCACCAGTGATGCCCTACTAGCGGGAGATCGAAATGAGCAGTTCTTC.